The 20 T cell receptor beta chains reported below all come from one sample, sequenced in a study of CD8+ T cells in alopecia areata. Once RNA had been extracted, it was reverse transcribed into cDNA to act as the sequencing template. Method: immunoSEQ multiplex PCR; TCRdb's copy keeps in-frame clones and lacks some. The sample shows about 140,000 clones, more than 55% of them seen only once. Sequenced sample: CD8+ T cells sorted from blood. These receptor sequences come from a human donor in good health.

This sequence joins TRBV13 and TRBJ2-5, with TRBD1 matching 11 bases. This CDR3 is built from 16 residues. V dropped 1 base and J dropped 5; count of bases not matched to a gene: 6. The germline V gene has CDR1 PRHDT and CDR2 FYEKMQ (reference sequence). The CDR3 loop is CASSLEGTGGQETQYF. In DNA, the CDR3 is TGTGCCAGCAGCTTAGAAGGGACAGGGGGACAGGAGACCCAGTACTTC.

V is TRBV12-5 and J is TRBJ2-7; a weak D match, TRBD2 (6 bases). The germline CDR1 and CDR2 sequences are LGHNT and FRNRAP. Deletions cut 5 bases from V and 4 bases from J, with 12 bases between. The CDR3 contains 13 residues. The CDR3 bases are TGTGCTAGTGGTCCGGGGGATAGTTACGAGCAGTACTTC. It codes for CASGPGDSYEQYF.

The chain couples TRBV29-1 to TRBJ1-1, with D perhaps TRBD1 (6 bases). The ends were cut back, 4 bases at V and 4 bases at J, with 10 bases in the middle. The CDR3 extends over 12 amino acids. Germline loops: CDR1 SQVTM, CDR2 ANQGSEA. CDR3 protein: CSVATGGTEAFF. The CDR3 nucleotides are TGCAGCGTTGCGACAGGCGGCACTGAAGCTTTCTTT. The whole variable domain, filled in from reference TRBV29-1 and TRBJ1-1, reads SAVISQKPSRDICQRGTSLTIQCQVDSQVTMMFWYRQQPGQSLTLIATANQGSEATYESGFVIDKFPISRPNLTFSTLTVSNMSPEDSSIYLCSVATGGTEAFFGQGTRLTVV.

The chain carries TRBV28 and TRBJ2-5, with TRBD2 matching 11 bases. V trimming: 6 bases; J trimming: 4 bases; junction bases outside the gene matches: 1. Germline CDR1 is MDHEN and CDR2 is SYDVKM. CDR3 length: 13 amino acids. In nucleotides, the CDR3 is TGTGCCAGCAGCGGACTAGCGGGAGAGACCCAGTACTTC. Translated: CASSGLAGETQYF.

This chain uses TRBV11-2 with TRBJ2-2, with TRBD2 identical over 8 bases. CDR3 length equals 17 residues. Germline CDR1 and CDR2: SGHAT and FQNNGV. J lost 4 bases, V lost 3 bases, and 10 bases had no gene match. CDR3 residues: CASSLFMASGPTGELFF. DNA for the CDR3: TGTGCCAGCAGCTTGTTTATGGCTAGCGGGCCCACCGGGGAGCTGTTTTTT.

The chain employs TRBV5-4 and TRBJ2-1, with D possibly matching TRBD1 (6 bases). This CDR3 region has 14 residues. V was clipped by 2 bases and J by 4 bases, with 10 bases between them. The germline gives CDR1 SGHNT, CDR2 YYREEE (reference sequence). The CDR3 sequence is CASSFGGWYNEQFF. In nucleotides, the CDR3 is TGTGCCAGCAGCTTTGGGGGCTGGTACAATGAGCAGTTCTTC.

The V and J genes are TRBV6-5 and TRBJ2-1; D possibly corresponds to TRBD2 (5 bases). The V gene lost 5 bases and the J gene lost 0 bases, with 11 bases spanning the gap. The CDR3 extends over 15 amino acids. Germline CDR1 is MNHEY and CDR2 is SVGAGI. CDR3 in amino acids: CASSRSVGSYNEQFF. CDR3 sequence (DNA): TGTGCCAGCAGTCGTAGCGTGGGCTCCTACAATGAGCAGTTCTTC.

V usage is TRBV5-6 and J usage is TRBJ1-2; D possibly corresponds to TRBD1 (5 bases). The V and J ends lost 6 bases and 8 bases respectively, with 23 bases between them. The CDR3 has 15 residues. From germline, CDR1 is SGHDT and CDR2 YYEEEE. This CDR3 is CASNLPGTPKRGYTF. The CDR3 nucleotides are TGTGCCAGCAACTTACCCGGGACCCCCAAAAGGGGCTACACCTTC.

The chain has TRBV9 and TRBJ2-2; D is unclear. Looked up from germline, CDR1 is SGDLS and CDR2 is YYNGEE. CDR3 size: 15 residues. The ends were cut back, 0 bases at V and 4 bases at J, with 10 bases in the middle. The CDR3 sequence is CASSVGGGPTGELFF. As DNA, the CDR3 is TGTGCCAGCAGCGTAGGGGGTGGCCCCACCGGGGAGCTGTTTTTT.

This chain links TRBV11-2 with TRBJ2-7; D is unresolved. Deletions cut 1 base from V and 4 bases from J, with 8 bases between. This CDR3 has 13 residues. Germline CDR1 SGHAT, CDR2 FQNNGV. CDR3 region: CASSLAPEYEQYF. The CDR3, as DNA: TGTGCCAGCAGCTTAGCACCGGAGTACGAGCAGTACTTC.

The rearrangement links TRBV9 to TRBJ2-7; TRBD1 agrees at 9 bases. Germline CDR1 reads SGDLS; CDR2 reads YYNGEE. There are 14 residues in the CDR3. V lost 5 bases to trimming and J lost 5 bases; unmatched junction nucleotides: 8. CDR3 sequence reads: CASSSGTGMNEQYF. CDR3 coding DNA: TGTGCCAGCAGTTCGGGGACAGGGATGAACGAGCAGTACTTC.

The V gene is TRBV4-1, the J gene TRBJ2-3; tentatively, D is TRBD2 (5 bases). CDR1 and CDR2 (germline): MGHRA, YSYEKL. V lost 1 base to trimming and J lost 6 bases, with 20 bases between them. CDR3 size: 17 residues. The CDR3 reads CASSQGSGSGNRDTQYF. In DNA, the CDR3 is TGCGCCAGCAGCCAAGGATCAGGAAGCGGCAACCGGGATACGCAGTATTTT.

Notes on this clone: In the same sample, other DNA sequences code for this CDR3. The chain couples TRBV9 to TRBJ2-2; no definite D call. This CDR3 region has 12 residues. Germline V gene data show CDR1 as SGDLS and CDR2 as YYNGEE. V was pared by 2 bases and J by 7 bases, with 6 bases between. CDR3 residues: CASSVSGGELFF. CDR3 nucleotides: TGTGCCAGCAGCGTGTCCGGCGGGGAGCTGTTTTTT.

V gene TRBV13 combines with J gene TRBJ2-3; unclear D gene. CDR1 is PRHDT and CDR2 is FYEKMQ in the germline V gene (reference sequence). The length of the CDR3 is 16 residues. V lost 1 base and J 3 bases, leaving 14 bases between the germline ends. CDR3 nucleotides: TGTGCCAGCAGCTTAGATGAAGTGAGGTTAACAGATACGCAGTATTTT. Amino acids: CASSLDEVRLTDTQYF.

The rearrangement links TRBV29-1 to TRBJ2-6; D gene ambiguous. This CDR3 has 13 residues. The germline V gene has CDR1 SQVTM and CDR2 ANQGSEA. V gave up 5 bases and J gave up 4 bases, with 9 bases separating them. CDR3 in DNA: TGCAGCGTTATCTACCCCGGGGCCAACGTCCTGACTTTC. Its protein product is CSVIYPGANVLTF.

J is TRBJ2-1 and V is TRBV15; the match to TRBD2 covers 9 bases. The ends lost 1 base at V and 5 bases at J; junction bases unmatched: 6. CDR1 and CDR2 (germline): LNHNV, YYDKDF (reference sequence). The CDR3 extends over 16 amino acids. CDR3 loop: CATSRALAGVDNEQFF. The CDR3 DNA sequence: TGTGCCACCAGCAGAGCCTTAGCGGGAGTAGACAATGAGCAGTTCTTC. The whole variable domain, filled in from reference TRBV15 and TRBJ2-1, reads DAMVIQNPRYQVTQFGKPVTLSCSQTLNHNVMYWYQQKSSQAPKLLFHYYDKDFNNEADTPDNFQSRRPNTSFCFLDIRSPGLGDTAMYLCATSRALAGVDNEQFFGPGTRLTVL.

V is TRBV5-4 and J is TRBJ2-2; D unresolved. The V end was cut by 0 bases, the J end by 7 bases, with 13 bases between. The CDR3 is made up of 15 amino acids. Per germline, CDR1 SGHNT and CDR2 YYREEE (reference sequence). This CDR3 is CASSLVGAPGGELFF. The CDR3 DNA reads as TGTGCCAGCAGCTTGGTAGGAGCCCCGGGCGGGGAGCTGTTTTTT.

The chain couples TRBV6-5 to TRBJ2-1; TRBD2 agrees at 10 bases. The CDR3 covers 15 residues. Germline lookup yields CDR1 MNHEY and CDR2 SVGAGI. The junction had 6 bases not matched to a gene; V was cut back by 4 bases and J by 6 bases. This CDR3 is CASSFLAGGSNEQFF. The DNA for the CDR3 is TGTGCCAGCAGTTTCTTAGCGGGAGGATCCAATGAGCAGTTCTTC.

V gene TRBV20-1 combines with J gene TRBJ1-1, with unresolved D. Germline V gene sequence: CDR1 DFQATT, CDR2 SNEGSKA (reference sequence). The CDR3 totals 11 residues. Trimming took 4 bases from V and 3 from J, leaving 6 bases between them. For the CDR3, the DNA is TGCAGTGCTAACAGCTACACTGAAGCTTTCTTT. Translated, it gives CSANSYTEAFF.

V usage is TRBV29-1 and J usage is TRBJ2-3; D tentatively reads TRBD1 or TRBD2 (5 bases each). The CDR3 sequence is 14 residues long. Between the trimmed V and J ends, which lost 7 bases and 4 bases, there was a span of 18 bases. The germline V gene has CDR1 SQVTM and CDR2 ANQGSEA. CDR3 nucleotide sequence: TGCAGCGCCATCCCGGGGCGGAACCCAGATACGCAGTATTTT. Protein: CSAIPGRNPDTQYF.